Listed below are T cell receptor beta chains from one sample, sequenced in a study of early T cells in non-severe SARS-CoV-2 infection. Each CDR3 protein gets one entry after TCRdb re-called the 5' RACE reads with MiXCR. The data contain about 30,000 distinct CDR3 sequences, about 3.9% of them singletons. Sequenced input: whole blood. Receptors were obtained from an adult who was a healthcare worker with PCR-confirmed SARS-CoV-2 infection or an uninfected control (not recorded which). The CDR3 runs from the conserved cysteine through the conserved F or W. The D gene is left open where the match is weak. Not every row has a clone size; where given, it reads once, few, many or a size class.

clone_size	j_call	d_call	v_call	cdr3_nt	cdr3_aa
many	TRBJ2-2	NA	TRBV7-2	TGTGCCAGCAGCTTAGTGCAGCGGGACACCGGGGAGCTGTTTTTT	CASSLVQRDTGELFF
many	TRBJ2-7	NA	TRBV27	TGTGCCAGCAGTTTACTTCCCCCCCGCGAGCAGTACTTC	CASSLLPPREQYF
NA	TRBJ1-1	NA	TRBV29-1	TGCAGCGCGCTGGAGGCGGGACTTGACACTGAAGCTTTCTTT	CSALEAGLDTEAFF
many	TRBJ1-2	TRBD1	TRBV20-1	TGCAGTGCCAGGACAGGGGGCTTGGGCTACACCTTC	CSARTGGLGYTF
many	TRBJ2-7	NA	TRBV4-3	TGCGCCAGCAGCCAAGATCGCCAGGGTTGGTACGAGCAGTACTTC	CASSQDRQGWYEQYF
many	TRBJ2-7	NA	TRBV5-1	TGCGCCAGCAGCCGAACGTGGGGAGCAGGGTACGAGCAGTACTTC	CASSRTWGAGYEQYF
many	TRBJ2-2	NA	TRBV11-2	TGTGCCAGCAGCTTAGGATCTTTGGGCCGGTGGTCCGGGGAGCTGTTTTTT	CASSLGSLGRWSGELFF
many	TRBJ1-2	TRBD1	TRBV3-1	TGTGCCAGCAGCCAAGGAACAGGGGGCGCGTATGGCTACACCTTC	CASSQGTGGAYGYTF
many	TRBJ2-3	NA	TRBV10-3	TGTGCCATCCAGAACACAGATACGCAGTATTTT	CAIQNTDTQYF
many	TRBJ2-1	TRBD2	TRBV30	TGTGCCTTAGGACTAGCGGGAGGGTATGGCTACAATGAGCAGTTCTTC	CALGLAGGYGYNEQFF
few	TRBJ2-7	NA	TRBV7-4	TGTGCCAGCAGCTTTCCCCCCCGGGAACTCTGCTACGAGCAGTACTTC	CASSFPPRELCYEQYF
many	TRBJ1-1	TRBD1	TRBV20-1	TGCAGTGCTAGAGAGGGACAGGGTATAGGTAGCACTGAAGCTTTCTTT	CSAREGQGIGSTEAFF
many	TRBJ2-2	NA	TRBV5-1	TGCGCCAGCAGTTCGCGTCCGAACACCGGGGAGCTGTTTTTT	CASSSRPNTGELFF
many	TRBJ2-1	TRBD2	TRBV7-2	TGTGCCAGCAGCTTCCCCGAGGGACTAGCGGGGGGTATATGGAATGAGCAGTTCTTC	CASSFPEGLAGGIWNEQFF
many	TRBJ2-2	NA	TRBV7-9	TGTGCCAGCAGCTTAGTACAAAACACCGGGGAGCTGTTTTTT	CASSLVQNTGELFF
many	TRBJ1-2	TRBD1	TRBV29-1	TGCAGCGTTGAGCACAGGGGGTTAGGATATGGCTACACCTTC	CSVEHRGLGYGYTF
few	TRBJ2-4	NA	TRBV6-5	TGTGCCAGCAGTTACGACGTCCCGAGGGCCAAAAACATTCAGTACTTC	CASSYDVPRAKNIQYF
few	TRBJ2-7	NA	TRBV5-5	TGTGCCAGCAGCCACCCTGGACAGTCCGAGCAGTACTTC	CASSHPGQSEQYF
few	TRBJ2-1	TRBD2	TRBV7-8	TGTGCCAGCAGCTTAGGGGGACTAGCGGGAGTGAAGTCCTACAATGAGCAGTTCTTC	CASSLGGLAGVKSYNEQFF
few	TRBJ2-4	NA	TRBV9	TGTGCCAGCAGCGTAGGGGGTTACTGGCGGGGCGCGGACAAAAACATTCAGTACTTC	CASSVGGYWRGADKNIQYF
many	TRBJ1-1	TRBD1	TRBV11-3	TGTGCCAGCAGCTTAGAACAACAGGGGTCCACTGAAGCTTTCTTT	CASSLEQQGSTEAFF
many	TRBJ1-5	NA	TRBV2	TGTGCCAGCAGTAAAATTGGGTATCAGCCCCAGCATTTT	CASSKIGYQPQHF
many	TRBJ1-5	NA	TRBV20-1	TGCAGTGCTAGAGATTCAGGGCGCGCAGGAGACAATCAGCCCCAGCATTTT	CSARDSGRAGDNQPQHF
many	TRBJ2-6	NA	TRBV7-9	TGTGCCAGCAGCTCCTCCAGGGGGGGATACTCTGGGGCCAACGTCCTGACTTTC	CASSSSRGGYSGANVLTF
NA	TRBJ2-5	TRBD1	TRBV28	TGTGCCAGCACGGACAGGGGGTTTAAGACCCAGTACTTC	CASTDRGFKTQYF
many	TRBJ2-1	NA	TRBV10-3	TGTGCCATCAGTGGGGACCACAATGAGCAGTTCTTC	CAISGDHNEQFF
many	TRBJ1-5	NA	TRBV7-2	TGTGCCAGCAGCCGCGAGGGGATGGGCAATCAGCCCCAGCATTTT	CASSREGMGNQPQHF
many	TRBJ2-7	TRBD2	TRBV7-2	TGTGCCAGCAGCCTCCCGGGACTAGCGGCCTACGAGCAGTACTTC	CASSLPGLAAYEQYF
many	TRBJ1-2	TRBD1	TRBV12-3/TRBV12-4	TGTGCCAGCAGGGACAGGACCTATGGCTACACCTTC	CASRDRTYGYTF
many	TRBJ1-1	TRBD1	TRBV30	TGTGCCTGGAGTCCCGCCGACAGGGGCGGCACTGAAGCTTTCTTT	CAWSPADRGGTEAFF
many	TRBJ1-1	NA	TRBV20-1	TGCAGTGCTCGAGGGGGGAACACTGAAGCTTTCTTT	CSARGGNTEAFF
many	TRBJ2-1	TRBD2	TRBV5-4	TGTGCCAGCAGCTTGCCAGCGGGGGTAGCCTACAATGAGCAGTTCTTC	CASSLPAGVAYNEQFF
medium-sized	TRBJ1-5	NA	TRBV10-2	TGCGCCAGCAGTGAGTCACCGGGAAATAGCAATCAGCCCCAGCATTTT	CASSESPGNSNQPQHF
few	TRBJ2-7	NA	TRBV4-1	TGCGCCAGCAGCCAAGAAAGAGGACAGTTCTACGAGCAGTACTTC	CASSQERGQFYEQYF
NA	TRBJ2-7	NA	TRBV20-1	TGCAGTGCTAGAGATTCCCAGGGTACCCCCTACGAGCAGTACTTC	CSARDSQGTPYEQYF